What follows are 9 T cell receptor beta chains derived from one specimen sequenced in a study of Ad26.COV2.S vaccination and SARS-CoV-2 variants. Assay used: immunoSEQ multiplex PCR; TCRdb lists only in-frame clones, some missing. The sample carries just over 350,000 clones, around 90% recorded once. Sequencing was performed on peripheral blood, taken after recovery from COVID-19. These receptors came from a human donor who had recovered from COVID-19.

The J gene is TRBJ2-7, the V gene TRBV21-1; the D segment call TRBD1 is taken from the table without a DNA check. TRBV21-1 is a recognized pseudogene. CDR3 length equals 16 residues. The DNA for the CDR3 is TGTGCCAGCAGCAAAGGCCCCAGGGGGCCCCCCTACGAGCAGTACTTC. This sequence encodes CASSKGPRGPPYEQYF.

The V and J genes are TRBV5-1 and TRBJ2-2; D remains unclear. The CDR3 has 15 residues. The germline V gene encodes CDR1 SGHRS and CDR2 YFSETQ. The V and J ends lost 0 bases and 7 bases respectively, with 13 bases between them. CDR3 DNA: TGCGCCAGCAGCTTGGAGGGATCTCCGAGCGGGGAGCTGTTTTTT. Translating it yields CASSLEGSPSGELFF.

The chain uses TRBV10-2 and TRBJ1-3, with a weak D call TRBD1 (5 bases). The germline gives CDR1 WSHSY, CDR2 SAAADI. This CDR3 contains 15 residues. V lost 7 bases to trimming and J lost 0 bases, with 13 bases between them. CDR3 residues: CASKEWTSSGNTIYF. CDR3 sequence (DNA): TGCGCCAGCAAGGAATGGACAAGCTCTGGAAACACCATATATTTT.

The chain employs TRBV18 and TRBJ2-7, with D tentatively TRBD2 (5 bases). This CDR3 spans 13 amino acids. The V end was cut by 3 bases, the J end by 1 base, with 7 bases between. Germline CDR1 reads KGHSH; CDR2 reads LQKENI. The CDR3 is CASSPRASYEQYF. The CDR3 DNA is TGTGCCAGCTCACCGAGGGCGTCCTACGAGCAGTACTTC.

This chain links TRBV19 with TRBJ2-4, with TRBD1 matching 9 bases. The V and J ends lost 3 bases and 1 base, in that order; junction bases with no gene match: 4. Per germline, CDR1 LNHDA and CDR2 SQIVND (reference sequence). This CDR3 contains 16 residues. The CDR3 bases are TGTGCCAGTAGTATCCTTGGACAGGGGGCCAAAAACATTCAGTACTTC. Translating gives CASSILGQGAKNIQYF. Full variable domain (rest looked up from reference TRBV19 and TRBJ2-4): DGGITQSPKYLFRKEGQNVTLSCEQNLNHDAMYWYRQDPGQGLRLIYYSQIVNDFQKGDIAEGYSVSREKKESFPLTVTSAQKNPTAFYLCASSILGQGAKNIQYFGAGTRLSVL.

The chain is built from TRBV11-2 and TRBJ2-2; D possibly uses TRBD1 or TRBD2 (6 bases each). The V gene lost 5 bases and the J gene lost 4 bases, with 17 bases spanning the gap. Per germline, CDR1 SGHAT and CDR2 FQNNGV. The CDR3 extends over 16 amino acids. The CDR3 sequence is CASSMRKGGLTGELFF. In DNA, the CDR3 is TGTGCCAGCAGCATGCGTAAGGGGGGCCTCACCGGGGAGCTGTTTTTT.

The V call is TRBV5-4, the J call TRBJ2-1; a weak D match, TRBD1 (6 bases). There are 15 residues in the CDR3. Trimming cost V 3 bases and J 2 bases, with 12 bases left between them. Germline-derived CDR1 and CDR2 are SGHNT and YYREEE (reference sequence). The CDR3 DNA sequence: TGTGCCAGCAGCTCCAGGGGTAGCCCCTACAATGAGCAGTTCTTC. Protein sequence: CASSSRGSPYNEQFF.

The chain links TRBV12-5 to TRBJ1-5; 7 positions agree with TRBD1. The CDR3 is made up of 13 amino acids. After removal of 6 bases from V and 7 bases from J, the junction contained 6 bases not matched to a gene. The germline V gene encodes CDR1 LGHNT and CDR2 FRNRAP. The DNA for the CDR3 is TGTGCTAGTGGGATGACAGGGAACCAGCCCCAGCATTTT. Translating gives CASGMTGNQPQHF.

A few counts support this clone. This chain joins TRBV4-1 and TRBJ1-3, with 10 bases aligning to TRBD1. Germline V lookup: CDR1 MGHRA, CDR2 YSYEKL. This CDR3 comprises 15 residues. J was trimmed by 2 bases and V by 3 bases; bases with no gene match: 1. The CDR3 sequence is CASSQGQGPGNTIYF. DNA of the CDR3: TGCGCCAGCAGCCAGGGACAGGGGCCTGGAAACACCATATATTTT.